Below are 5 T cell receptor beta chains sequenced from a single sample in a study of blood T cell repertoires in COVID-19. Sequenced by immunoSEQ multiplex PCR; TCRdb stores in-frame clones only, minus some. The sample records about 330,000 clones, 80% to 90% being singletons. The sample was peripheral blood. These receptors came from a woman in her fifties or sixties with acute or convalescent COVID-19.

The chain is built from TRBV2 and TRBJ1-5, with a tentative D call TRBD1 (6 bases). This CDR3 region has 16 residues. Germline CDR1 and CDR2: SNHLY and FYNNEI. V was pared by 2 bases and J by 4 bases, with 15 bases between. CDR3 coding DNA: TGTGCCAGCAGTGAACTGGGGGAGAGGGGGAATCAGCCCCAGCATTTT. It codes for CASSELGERGNQPQHF.

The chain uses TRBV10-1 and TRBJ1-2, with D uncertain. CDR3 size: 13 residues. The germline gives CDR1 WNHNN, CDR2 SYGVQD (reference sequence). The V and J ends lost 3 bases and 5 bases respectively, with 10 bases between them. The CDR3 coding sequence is TGCGCCAGCAGTGATCCCCCAGATTATGGCTACACCTTC. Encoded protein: CASSDPPDYGYTF.

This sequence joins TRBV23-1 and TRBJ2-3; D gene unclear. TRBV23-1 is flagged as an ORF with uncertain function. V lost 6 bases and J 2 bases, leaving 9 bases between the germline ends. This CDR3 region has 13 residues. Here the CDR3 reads CASRRPHTDTQYF. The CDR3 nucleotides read TGCGCCAGCAGGAGGCCCCACACAGATACGCAGTATTTT.

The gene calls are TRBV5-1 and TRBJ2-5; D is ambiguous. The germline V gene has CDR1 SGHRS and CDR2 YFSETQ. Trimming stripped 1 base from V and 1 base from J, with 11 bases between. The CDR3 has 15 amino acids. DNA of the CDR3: TGCGCCAGCAGCTTGTTCACCAGAACCCAAGAGACCCAGTACTTC. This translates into CASSLFTRTQETQYF.

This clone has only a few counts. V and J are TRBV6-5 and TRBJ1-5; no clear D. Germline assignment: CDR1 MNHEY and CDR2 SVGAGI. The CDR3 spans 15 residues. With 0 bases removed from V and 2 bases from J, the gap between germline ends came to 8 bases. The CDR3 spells CASSYSRERNQPQHF. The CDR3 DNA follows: TGTGCCAGCAGTTACTCGAGGGAGCGCAATCAGCCCCAGCATTTT.